This T cell receptor beta chain was identified during a study of blood T cell repertoires in COVID-19. Study-level information: Spain, Italy and the United States supplied samples that represented acute and convalescent COVID-19.

Germline CDR1 is ENHRY and CDR2 is SYGVKD. The CDR3 covers 15 residues. After removal of 6 bases from V and 1 base from J, the junction contained 5 bases not matched to a gene. Under the authors' procedure: Nucleated cell counts were estimated from reference gene primer amplification. This table comes from immunoSEQ multiplex PCR, and its TCRdb copy is limited to in-frame clones, with some not included. The V and J calls and the clone size are those of that table, but D and trimming were determined from the DNA. The sample records roughly 260,000 clones, 86% being singletons. The specimen sequenced was peripheral blood. The chain recombines TRBV10-3 with TRBJ2-2; 7 positions match TRBD1. The origin of this receptor is a man in his forties who had recovered from COVID-19. The CDR3 protein is CAIRLGTENTGELFF. Written as DNA, the CDR3 is TGTGCCATCAGACTCGGGACAGAGAACACCGGGGAGCTGTTTTTT.